Listed below are T cell receptor beta chains from one sample, sequenced in a study of cytomegalovirus exposure and HLA in healthy donors. Measured with immunoSEQ multiplex PCR; TCRdb has only the in-frame clones, and not every one. In the table there are about 98,000 clones, about 74% of which are singletons. Specimen: PBMCs. The source of these receptors is a man in his 60s in good health and CMV-seropositive. Both conserved end residues are part of each CDR3. The D gene is left open where the match is weak. Size tells how often a clone was seen (once, few, many) or the class of an expanded clone, and some rows leave it out.

>TRBJ1-5|-|TRBV30|TRBD1
TGTGCCTGGGCCGGGACAGGGGGCGCGAACCAGCATTTT
CAWAGTGGANQHF
>TRBJ1-2|-|TRBV27|-
TGTGCCAGCAGTTTTCGGGAGAACTATGGCTACACCTTC
CASSFRENYGYTF
>TRBJ2-3|-|TRBV7-6|-
TGTGCCAGCAGCTTCACCATTCCGGGTTCGGAAGACACAGATACGCAGTATTTT
CASSFTIPGSEDTDTQYF
>TRBJ2-1|-|TRBV29-1|-
TGCAGCGTTGAGGTTGCGGTCGACGGTGAGCAGTTCTTC
CSVEVAVDGEQFF
>TRBJ2-2|-|TRBV19|TRBD1
TGTGCCAGTAGTATTGGCTACAGGGGGTTGACCGGGGAGCTGTTTTTT
CASSIGYRGLTGELFF
>TRBJ2-1|-|TRBV7-9|-
TGTGCCAGCAGCTTAGTGAGGGATTACAATGAGCAGTTCTTC
CASSLVRDYNEQFF
>TRBJ2-1|-|TRBV28|TRBD1
TGTGCCAGCAGCCCCGGGACAGTTGGAAATGAGCAGTTCTTC
CASSPGTVGNEQFF
>TRBJ1-6|-|TRBV27|-
TGTGCCAGCGCCTCCTCCGAGATGAATTCACCCCTCCACTTT
CASASSEMNSPLHF
>TRBJ2-7|-|TRBV7-2|-
TGTGCCAGCAGCTCAAACCGAGCTAGCTACGAGCAGTACTTC
CASSSNRASYEQYF
>TRBJ2-3|-|TRBV19|TRBD1
TGTGCCAGTAGGCGTGACAGGGGGTTCGCAGATACGCAGTATTTT
CASRRDRGFADTQYF
>TRBJ1-4|-|TRBV7-9|-
TGTGCCAGCAGCCCGACAGGAAGTGCTAATGAAAAACTGTTTTTT
CASSPTGSANEKLFF
>TRBJ2-7|-|TRBV2|-
TGTGCCAGCATGGAACAGGGACTAACCTACGAGCAGTACTTC
CASMEQGLTYEQYF
>TRBJ1-3|-|TRBV20-1|TRBD1
TGCGCGGACAGGGGGAACACCATATATTTT
CADRGNTIYF
>TRBJ2-3|-|TRBV14|-
TGTGCCAGCAGCCAAGGCCTCCAGGATACGCAGTATTTT
CASSQGLQDTQYF
>TRBJ1-6|-|TRBV5-1|TRBD1
TGCGCCAGCAGAACACAGGGGGCTGGTTTTGATTCACCCCTCCACTTT
CASRTQGAGFDSPLHF
>TRBJ2-7|many|TRBV28|-
TGTGCCAGCAGTTTATTTGGGAGCTACGAGCAGTACTTC
CASSLFGSYEQYF
>TRBJ2-2|-|TRBV19|-
TGTGCCAGTAAGGGGTCCCCCGCGGTTAACACCGGGGAGCTGTTTTTT
CASKGSPAVNTGELFF
>TRBJ1-2|-|TRBV4-3|TRBD1
TGCGCCAGCAGCCCGGGACAGAACTATGGCTACACCTTC
CASSPGQNYGYTF
>TRBJ2-7|-|TRBV9|TRBD2
TGTGCCAGCAGCGTAGATCCAGCTAGCGGGGTAATGTATGAGCAGTACTTC
CASSVDPASGVMYEQYF
>TRBJ2-4|-|TRBV4-2|TRBD1
TGTGCCAGCAGCCAACCGGGACAGGGGGACGACATTCAGTACTTC
CASSQPGQGDDIQYF